Below are 25 T cell receptor beta chains sequenced from a single sample in a study of cytomegalovirus exposure and HLA in healthy donors. Researchers ran the PCR with 60 Vbeta and 13 Jbeta primers. The assay was immunoSEQ multiplex PCR, and TCRdb's table has in-frame clones only and misses some. The sample yields under 150,000 clones, just under 85% seen once. Sequencing was performed on PBMCs. The receptors were sampled from a man in his forties in good health and CMV-seropositive.

The V and J genes are TRBV18 and TRBJ2-5; 7 nucleotides agree with TRBD1. The V and J ends lost 0 bases and 0 bases, in that order; junction bases with no gene match: 16. Germline V gene data show CDR1 as KGHSH and CDR2 as LQKENI. The length of the CDR3 is 20 residues. CDR3 DNA: TGTGCCAGCTCACCACCGGTGGTAAGGGGGCGGAATCCGTACCAAGAGACCCAGTACTTC. Its translation is CASSPPVVRGRNPYQETQYF.

The V gene is TRBV29-1, the J gene TRBJ1-1; unclear D gene. The V and J ends lost 1 base and 1 base respectively, with 7 bases between them. This CDR3 contains 13 residues. CDR1 is SQVTM and CDR2 is ANQGSEA in the germline V gene. Here the CDR3 reads CSVEGAGNTEAFF. The CDR3 bases are TGCAGCGTTGAAGGGGCCGGGAACACTGAAGCTTTCTTT.

V and J are TRBV14 and TRBJ2-7, with 7 bases matching TRBD1. The CDR3 has 15 residues. In germline, CDR1 is SGHDN, CDR2 FVKESK. The J segment lost 1 base and the V segment lost 1 base, leaving 4 bases of the junction unmatched. The CDR3 sequence: CASSQGRGRSYEQYF. The CDR3 DNA follows: TGTGCCAGCAGCCAAGGAAGGGGGCGGTCCTACGAGCAGTACTTC.

The chain joins TRBV27 to TRBJ1-5; D is unclear. The germline CDR1 and CDR2 sequences are MNHEY and SMNVEV (reference sequence). Trimming cost V 6 bases and J 5 bases, with 17 bases left between them. The CDR3 is 15 residues long. This chain's CDR3 is CASRSFTGYDQPQHF. The DNA of the CDR3 is TGTGCCAGCAGATCTTTTACGGGGTATGATCAGCCCCAGCATTTT.

The genes are TRBV5-1 and TRBJ1-1; 7 bases line up with TRBD1. CDR1 and CDR2 (germline): SGHRS, YFSETQ. This CDR3 has 15 residues. Losses at the gene ends were 3 bases for V and 0 bases for J; bases not matched to a gene: 5. The DNA for the CDR3 is TGCGCCAGCAGCTCCCAACAGGGGATGAACACTGAAGCTTTCTTT. It is translated as CASSSQQGMNTEAFF.

As regards this clone: At one end, the junction sequence differs from germline, possibly due to a read error. This chain joins TRBV30 and TRBJ2-1; 8 bases match TRBD2. This CDR3 region has 14 residues. Per germline, CDR1 GTSNPN and CDR2 SVGIG (reference sequence). CDR3 DNA sequence: TGTGCCTGGGCCCGCTATAGGACTAGCCTAGGGGTACTCTTC. This sequence encodes CAWARYRTSLGVLF.

The genes are TRBV5-1 and TRBJ2-7, with D possibly being TRBD2 (6 bases). Germline CDR1 SGHRS, CDR2 YFSETQ. The CDR3 has 15 residues. Trimming stripped 0 bases from V and 4 bases from J, with 14 bases between. The CDR3 DNA sequence: TGCGCCAGCAGCTTGGCCCCGAGGGAGGCTTACGAGCAGTACTTC. Translated, it gives CASSLAPREAYEQYF.

CDR3 in amino acids: CASSDPNGDQDIYNEQFF. CDR3 in DNA: TGTGCCAGCAGTGATCCCAATGGGGATCAGGACATCTACAATGAGCAGTTCTTC. This rearrangement joins TRBV25-1 to TRBJ2-1; D might be TRBD1 (5 bases). V gave up 3 bases and J gave up 3 bases, with 21 bases separating them. This CDR3 region has 18 residues. Germline loops: CDR1 MGHDK, CDR2 SYGVNS.

The V call is TRBV9, the J call TRBJ2-1; 11 positions match TRBD2. CDR1 is SGDLS, CDR2 YYNGEE, per germline. The junction had 8 bases not matched to a gene; V was cut back by 0 bases and J by 6 bases. This CDR3 spans 17 amino acids. The CDR3 nucleotides are TGTGCCAGCAGCGTAGGTATAACTAGCGGGAGTCCCAATGAGCAGTTCTTC. Translation gives CASSVGITSGSPNEQFF.

This clone showed up just a few times. This chain uses TRBV6-6 with TRBJ2-3; 10 nucleotides line up with TRBD2. CDR3 size: 16 residues. Germline V CDR1 and CDR2: MNHNY, SVGAGI (reference sequence). Trimming removed 5 bases from V and 3 bases from J; junction bases left unmatched: 8. For the CDR3, the DNA is TGTGCCAGCAGTCAGAAGCGGGGGGGCCGGACAGATACGCAGTATTTT. Translation: CASSQKRGGRTDTQYF.

The rearrangement uses TRBV19 and TRBJ1-2, with 8 bases that match TRBD1. Germline assignment: CDR1 LNHDA and CDR2 SQIVND (reference sequence). V was pared by 0 bases and J by 8 bases, with 5 bases of the junction left unmatched. The length of the CDR3 is 14 residues. CDR3 sequence (DNA): TGTGCCAGTAGTATAGATCAGGGGGCGGCCGGCTACACCTTC. Its protein product is CASSIDQGAAGYTF.

J is TRBJ1-2 and V is TRBV7-2; 8 bases line up with TRBD1. The CDR3 has 15 residues. Looked up from germline, CDR1 is SGHTA and CDR2 is FQGNSA. Trimming at V came to 1 base and at J to 8 bases, leaving 9 bases not matched to a gene. The DNA for the CDR3 is TGTGCCAGCAGCTTAGGGACAGGGAAAGCCTACGGCTACACCTTC. Translation: CASSLGTGKAYGYTF. The entire variable domain, with the rest obtained from reference TRBV7-2 and TRBJ1-2, is as follows: GAGVSQSPSNKVTEKGKDVELRCDPISGHTALYWYRQSLGQGLEFLIYFQGNSAPDKSGLPSDRFSAERTGGSVSTLTIQRTQQEDSAVYLCASSLGTGKAYGYTFGSGTRLTVV.

The J gene is TRBJ2-2, the V gene TRBV19, with 9 bases lining up with TRBD1. With 3 bases clipped from V and 8 bases from J, the junction kept 7 bases outside the gene matches. This CDR3 contains 15 residues. Germline V gene lookup returns CDR1 LNHDA and CDR2 SQIVND (reference sequence). CDR3 amino acids: CASSIGTGRSGELFF. The CDR3 nucleotides are TGTGCCAGTAGTATCGGGACAGGGCGATCTGGGGAGCTGTTTTTT.

The V call is TRBV19, the J call TRBJ2-7, with 9 positions matching TRBD2. CDR3 length: 15 amino acids. V was pared by 1 base and J by 2 bases, with 3 bases of the junction left unmatched. CDR1 and CDR2 from the germline V gene are LNHDA and SQIVND (reference sequence). Written as DNA, the CDR3 is TGTGCCAGTAGTATAGGGACTAGCGTGGCCTACGAGCAGTACTTC. Amino acids: CASSIGTSVAYEQYF.

The CDR3 coding sequence is TGTGCCAGAAGTGGTCGGACAGCTACTTACAGGCTTCCCAGCACAGATACGCAGTATTTT. Protein: CARSGRTATYRLPSTDTQYF. This rearrangement joins TRBV7-5 to TRBJ2-3; TRBD1, the table's D call, lacks a check against the DNA. TRBV7-5 is a listed pseudogene. This CDR3 has 20 amino acids.

This chain joins TRBV29-1 and TRBJ2-3; TRBD1 aligns across 7 bases. Per the germline V gene, CDR1 is SQVTM and CDR2 is ANQGSEA. This CDR3 region has 15 residues. V was pared by 6 bases and J by 1 base, with 10 bases of the junction left unmatched. Here the CDR3 DNA reads TGCAGCGTGGGCTATAAGGGGGCCGGCACAGATACGCAGTATTTT. The encoded protein is CSVGYKGAGTDTQYF.

CDR3 loop: CASSRYPGEQYF. The DNA for the CDR3 is TGTGCCAGCAGTAGATACCCCGGGGAGCAGTACTTC. V usage is TRBV6-5 and J usage is TRBJ2-7; D remains unclear. In germline, CDR1 is MNHEY, CDR2 SVGAGI. Trimming removed 5 bases from V and 7 bases from J, with 12 bases in between. The CDR3 totals 12 residues.

The chain carries TRBV29-1 and TRBJ1-2; tentative D call: TRBD1 (5 bases). V dropped 7 bases and J dropped 6 bases, with 12 bases sitting between them. Per the germline V gene, CDR1 is SQVTM and CDR2 is ANQGSEA. This CDR3 contains 11 residues. Here the CDR3 reads CSGRGGDGYTF. The CDR3 bases are TGCAGCGGACGGGGAGGGGATGGCTACACCTTC.

The genes are TRBV19 and TRBJ1-1; 7 bases are shared with TRBD1. The CDR3 extends over 17 amino acids. V lost 6 bases, J lost 0 bases, and 13 bases stayed unmatched. Germline assignment: CDR1 LNHDA and CDR2 SQIVND (reference sequence). The CDR3 sequence: CASSRQGWVGVNTEAFF. The CDR3 DNA sequence: TGTGCCAGTAGCAGACAGGGTTGGGTCGGTGTGAACACTGAAGCTTTCTTT.

The chain links TRBV6-5 to TRBJ2-3; D is unclear. The CDR3 runs 13 residues. Germline V gene data show CDR1 as MNHEY and CDR2 as SVGAGI. Trimming pared 7 bases from V and 2 bases from J, leaving 10 bases between. CDR3 nucleotide sequence: TGTGCCAGCATGGAACAGACCACAGATACGCAGTATTTT. It encodes CASMEQTTDTQYF.

The gene calls are TRBV7-9 and TRBJ2-3, with D perhaps matching TRBD2 (6 bases). The germline V gene encodes CDR1 SEHNR and CDR2 FQNEAQ (reference sequence). The CDR3 runs to 17 residues. V gave up 1 base and J gave up 3 bases, with 17 bases separating them. The DNA for the CDR3 is TGTGCCAGCAGCTTAGGGGCGGAGGGTATTAGGACAGATACGCAGTATTTT. The encoded protein is CASSLGAEGIRTDTQYF.

V gene TRBV9 combines with J gene TRBJ2-7, with TRBD2 matching 7 bases. CDR1 is SGDLS, CDR2 YYNGEE, per germline. The CDR3 sequence is 14 residues long. V shed 0 bases and J 3 bases; nucleotides not matched to a gene: 3. The CDR3 region is CASSVGGGGYEQYF. For the CDR3, the DNA is TGTGCCAGCAGCGTAGGGGGGGGAGGCTACGAGCAGTACTTC.

The chain employs TRBV6-1 and TRBJ1-5; TRBD1 is a possible D gene (5 bases). The CDR3 runs to 14 residues. The V gene lost 1 base and the J gene lost 9 bases, with 13 bases spanning the gap. Germline assignment: CDR1 MNHNS and CDR2 SASEGT. This CDR3 reads CASSEVVRGRPQHF. The DNA for the CDR3 is TGTGCCAGCAGTGAAGTTGTGCGGGGGAGGCCCCAGCATTTT.

J is TRBJ2-3 and V is TRBV19; 12 bases align to TRBD2. This CDR3 has 17 amino acids. Trimming took 3 bases from V and 3 from J; bases not matched to a gene: 7. CDR1 LNHDA and CDR2 SQIVND come from the germline V gene (reference sequence). The CDR3 here is CASSILPGLAGTDTQYF. The CDR3 region has the DNA TGTGCCAGTAGTATCCTCCCCGGACTAGCGGGAACAGATACGCAGTATTTT. Variable domain in full (rest from reference TRBV19 and TRBJ2-3): DGGITQSPKYLFRKEGQNVTLSCEQNLNHDAMYWYRQDPGQGLRLIYYSQIVNDFQKGDIAEGYSVSREKKESFPLTVTSAQKNPTAFYLCASSILPGLAGTDTQYFGPGTRLTVL.

The chain has TRBV7-9 and TRBJ2-7, with 12 bases matching TRBD2. V dropped 1 base and J dropped 7; count of bases not matched to a gene: 2. Per the germline V gene, CDR1 is SEHNR and CDR2 is FQNEAQ (reference sequence). This CDR3 has 14 amino acids. CDR3: CASSLELAGGEQYF. CDR3 bases: TGTGCCAGCAGCTTAGAGCTAGCGGGGGGGGAGCAGTACTTC.